These 8 T cell receptor beta chains were all obtained from the same sample, sequenced in a study of blood T cells in healthy people across ages (dated by TCRdb to 2013 to 2016). Libraries were made using 5' RACE. Sequencer: Illumina HiSeq 2500. A second about 7 to 11 cycle PCR used a sample-barcoded 5' primer and a J-beta primer mix. TCRdb handled the public reads itself, with Q25 trimming in fastp and clone calling in MiXCR, and kept productive beta chains. CDR3 protein duplicates are merged, each entry listing the most common genes and DNA. The sample includes about 1,400,000 distinct CDR3 sequences, with roughly 59% observed a single time. Jointly, the top ten make up roughly 6.3% of the sample. Sequencing used blood. The receptors originated from a man aged 18 to 35 in good health.

This clonotype was observed a single time. V is TRBV20-1 and J is TRBJ2-5, with a possible D match to TRBD2 (5 bases). CDR3 size: 13 residues. Trimming cost V 5 bases and J 1 base, with 11 bases left between them. CDR1 and CDR2 from the germline V gene are DFQATT and SNEGSKA (reference sequence). DNA of the CDR3: TGCAGTGCTGGACGGGGTACCCAAGAGACCCAGTACTTC. Its translation: CSAGRGTQETQYF.

J is TRBJ1-2 and V is TRBV28; TRBD1 agrees at 7 bases. Germline assignment: CDR1 MDHEN and CDR2 SYDVKM. CDR3 length: 14 amino acids. V trimming: 3 bases; J trimming: 8 bases; junction bases outside the gene matches: 9. The CDR3 coding sequence is TGTGCCAGCAGTTTCGGCAGGGGGACGGGCGGCTACACCTTC. Residues: CASSFGRGTGGYTF.

This clonotype came up once. The chain has TRBV10-3 and TRBJ2-5; no clear D gene. The ends were cut back, 7 bases at V and 0 bases at J, with 12 bases in the middle. The CDR3 length is 14 residues. CDR1 and CDR2 (germline): ENHRY, SYGVKD. CDR3 in DNA: TGTGCCATCACTGACGGTTCGGACCAAGAGACCCAGTACTTC. This encodes CAITDGSDQETQYF.

The J gene is TRBJ2-1, the V gene TRBV27; D call uncertain. V lost 1 base and J lost 3, with 10 bases in between. The germline V gene encodes CDR1 MNHEY and CDR2 SMNVEV (reference sequence). The CDR3 covers 15 residues. As DNA, the CDR3 is TGTGCCAGCAGTTTATTTCCCGCCCTCTACAATGAGCAGTTCTTC. As protein: CASSLFPALYNEQFF.

V and J are TRBV15 and TRBJ1-5, with 12 bases identical to TRBD1. J lost 0 bases, V lost 4 bases, and 10 bases had no gene match. The CDR3 length is 19 residues. The V gene's germline CDR1 is LNHNV and CDR2 YYDKDF (reference sequence). CDR3 bases: TGTGCCACCAGCACGTCTGAGGGGACAGGGGGCTATAGCAATCAGCCCCAGCATTTT. Its protein product is CATSTSEGTGGYSNQPQHF.

The chain is built from TRBV6-2 or TRBV6-3 and TRBJ2-7, with TRBD1 matching over 8 bases. The CDR3 has 15 amino acids. Unmatched junction bases numbered 11, after V lost 9 bases and J lost 1 base. Per the germline V gene, CDR1 is MNHEY and CDR2 is SVGEGT. CDR3 protein: CASSLLTGGSYEQYF. CDR3 DNA sequence: TGTGCCAGTAGTCTCCTAACAGGGGGATCCTACGAGCAGTACTTC.

The chain links TRBV4-2 to TRBJ1-2; possibly TRBD1 for D (5 bases). The V end was cut by 0 bases, the J end by 10 bases, with 21 bases between. Per germline, CDR1 LGHNA and CDR2 YNFKEQ. The CDR3 is 16 residues long. DNA for the CDR3: TGTGCCAGCAGCCAAGAATCCCTGGGACGGATCTTCGACTACACCTTC. The encoded protein is CASSQESLGRIFDYTF.

In its sample, this clonotype was seen a few times. This chain connects TRBV7-6 to TRBJ2-7; the match to TRBD2 covers 13 bases. V was pared by 5 bases and J by 4 bases, with 5 bases of the junction left unmatched. Germline CDR1 reads SGHVS; CDR2 reads FNYEAQ. The CDR3 sequence is 15 residues long. The CDR3 DNA reads TGTGCCAGCAGCCGGGGGACTAGCGGGGTATACGAGCAGTACTTC. The encoded protein is CASSRGTSGVYEQYF.